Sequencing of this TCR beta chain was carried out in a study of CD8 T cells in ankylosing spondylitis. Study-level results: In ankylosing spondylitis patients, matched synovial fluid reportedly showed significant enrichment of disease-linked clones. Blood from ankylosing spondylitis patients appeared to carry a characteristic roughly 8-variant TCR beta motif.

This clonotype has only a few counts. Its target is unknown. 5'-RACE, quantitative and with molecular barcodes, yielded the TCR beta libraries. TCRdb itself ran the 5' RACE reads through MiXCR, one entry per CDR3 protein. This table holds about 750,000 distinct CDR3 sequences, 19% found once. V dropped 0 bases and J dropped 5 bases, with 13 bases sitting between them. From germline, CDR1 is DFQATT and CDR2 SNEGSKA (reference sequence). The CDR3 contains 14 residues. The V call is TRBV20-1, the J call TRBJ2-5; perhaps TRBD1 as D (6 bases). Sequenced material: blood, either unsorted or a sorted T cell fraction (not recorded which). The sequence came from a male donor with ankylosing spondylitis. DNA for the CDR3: TGCAGTGCTAGAGAAGAGGGGGTGGGTGAGACCCAGTACTTC. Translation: CSAREEGVGETQYF.